This T cell receptor beta chain was profiled in a study of T cells in Graves' hyperthyroidism and ophthalmopathy. Germline V CDR1 and CDR2: SGHTA, FQGNSA. The V end lost 1 base, the J end lost 3 bases, and 16 bases lay between the germline ends. CDR3 length: 17 residues. This clonotype was picked up many times. Using RNA transcripts as the source, TCR beta CDR3 regions were amplified. First-round RT-PCR with HTBI primers amplified the TCR CDR3 region. TCRdb re-called the multiplex PCR reads with MiXCR, one entry per CDR3 protein. The sample has about 400,000 distinct CDR3 sequences, 25% seen once. The clonotype was recovered from a man aged 50-59 years with Graves' hyperthyroidism. The chain has TRBV7-2 and TRBJ2-4, with D tentatively TRBD1 (6 bases). Material: blood. The chain's CDR3 is CASSLGLGDTNKNIQYF. In DNA, the CDR3 is TGTGCCAGCAGCTTAGGACTGGGGGACACAAACAAAAACATTCAGTACTTC.